These T cell receptor beta chains were read from a single sample in a study of blood T cell repertoires in COVID-19. Sequenced by immunoSEQ multiplex PCR; TCRdb stores in-frame clones only, minus some. The data hold 200,000 to 250,000 clones, with 87% observed a single time. The sequenced sample was peripheral blood. The source of these receptors is a woman younger than 30 who had recovered from COVID-19. CDR3s include the opening cysteine and the closing phenylalanine or tryptophan. D genes are given only for firm matches. Size values are once, few and many counts, or a class for expanded clones, and some rows have none.

J,size,D,V,CDR3,DNA
TRBJ2-7,.,TRBD1,TRBV19,CASSGSGTGLEQYF,TGTGCCAGTAGTGGATCCGGGACAGGGCTCGAGCAGTACTTC
TRBJ1-2,few,.,TRBV6-1,CASSESGPYGYTF,TGTGCCAGCAGTGAATCAGGGCCATATGGCTACACCTTC
TRBJ1-5,.,.,TRBV30,CASQRGWEPQHF,TGTGCCTCGCAAAGGGGATGGGAGCCCCAGCATTTT
TRBJ2-7,.,.,TRBV5-6,CASSLWRAGVREQYF,TGTGCCAGCAGCTTGTGGAGGGCCGGGGTGCGGGAGCAGTACTTC
TRBJ2-1,.,.,TRBV27,CASSFEPYNEQFF,TGTGCCAGCAGTTTCGAGCCTTACAATGAGCAGTTCTTC
TRBJ2-2,few,TRBD1,TRBV23-1,CASTGGAGGELFF,TGCGCCAGTACAGGGGGCGCCGGCGGGGAGCTGTTTTTT
TRBJ2-6,once,TRBD1,TRBV25-1,CASSESFGGQPGANVLTF,TGTGCCAGCAGTGAATCGTTTGGGGGACAGCCTGGGGCCAACGTCCTGACTTTC
TRBJ2-4,.,.,TRBV4-3,CASSHTSGHPGIQYF,TGCGCCAGCAGCCATACCTCTGGGCACCCCGGCATTCAGTACTTC
TRBJ2-1,.,TRBD1,TRBV5-4,CASSVRDRVGNEQFF,TGTGCCAGCAGCGTCCGGGACAGGGTTGGCAATGAGCAGTTCTTC
TRBJ2-1,few,TRBD2,TRBV4-3,CASSQVESGTSVNEQFF,TGCGCCAGCAGCCAAGTCGAATCCGGGACTAGCGTGAATGAGCAGTTCTTC
TRBJ2-3,.,TRBD1,TRBV9,CASSIRQGESTDTQYF,TGTGCCAGCAGCATTAGACAGGGGGAAAGCACAGATACGCAGTATTTT
TRBJ2-5,once,.,TRBV18,CASSPQQLRKETQYF,TGTGCCAGCTCACCACAACAGCTCAGGAAGGAGACCCAGTACTTC
TRBJ1-2,once,.,TRBV9,CASSIGRGGDGYTF,TGTGCCAGCAGCATTGGACGGGGAGGAGATGGCTACACCTTC
TRBJ2-7,.,.,TRBV5-6,CASSRPNTGTYEQYF,TGTGCCAGCAGCCGACCAAACACAGGTACCTACGAGCAGTACTTC
TRBJ2-7,.,TRBD1,TRBV9,CASSMGQGATLYEQYF,TGTGCCAGCAGCATGGGACAGGGGGCGACTCTTTACGAGCAGTACTTC
TRBJ2-2,.,TRBD2,TRBV7-2,CASSLRLLAGGSLDGELFF,TGTGCCAGCAGCCTCCGCTTACTAGCGGGAGGGTCGTTGGACGGGGAGCTGTTTTTT
TRBJ2-1,.,TRBD2,TRBV12-5,CASGLILLAGGGYNEQFF,TGTGCTAGTGGTCTCATCCTACTAGCGGGAGGAGGGTACAATGAGCAGTTCTTC
TRBJ2-1,.,.,TRBV24-1,CATSDSHYNEQFF,TGTGCCACCTCGGACTCTCACTACAATGAGCAGTTCTTC
TRBJ2-7,.,TRBD2,TRBV4-1,CASSQAGTKFYEQYF,TGCGCCAGCAGCCAAGCCGGGACTAAGTTTTACGAGCAGTACTTC
TRBJ2-7,.,TRBD1,TRBV19,CASSVGQGAYEQYF,TGTGCCAGTAGTGTGGGACAGGGGGCCTACGAGCAGTACTTC
TRBJ2-3,.,.,TRBV21-1,CASVSRRTDTQYF,TGTGCCAGCGTAAGCAGGCGCACAGATACGCAGTATTTT
TRBJ1-2,.,.,TRBV27,CASRRDNGYTF,TGTGCCAGCAGGAGGGATAATGGCTACACCTTC
TRBJ2-3,.,.,TRBV9,CASSPRVIDTQYF,TGTGCCAGCAGCCCGAGAGTGATAGATACGCAGTATTTT
TRBJ1-1,once,TRBD1,TRBV5-4,CASSSGQPEAFF,TGTGCCAGCAGCTCGGGACAGCCTGAAGCTTTCTTT
TRBJ2-1,.,.,TRBV27,CASSLSGDTYYSYNEQFF,TGTGCCAGCAGTTTATCGGGGGACACCTATTACTCCTACAATGAGCAGTTCTTC
TRBJ1-6,.,.,TRBV6-1,CASSELGRLDRNSPLHF,TGTGCCAGCAGTGAATTGGGACGCCTTGACAGGAATTCACCCCTCCACTTT
TRBJ2-2,few,.,TRBV5-4,CASSPSTGGPNTGELFF,TGTGCCAGCAGCCCGTCGACAGGCGGCCCGAACACCGGGGAGCTGTTTTTT
TRBJ1-5,.,TRBD1,TRBV27,CASSLDRGGQPQHF,TGTGCCAGCAGTTTGGACAGGGGAGGTCAGCCCCAGCATTTT
TRBJ2-2,.,TRBD1,TRBV24-1,CATSLIRQGLAGELFF,TGTGCCACCAGTCTTATCCGACAGGGTCTGGCCGGGGAGCTGTTTTTT
TRBJ1-2,.,TRBD1,TRBV27,CASRSTGTGATGYTF,TGTGCCAGCAGGTCGACCGGGACAGGGGCGACAGGCTACACCTTC
TRBJ1-1,.,TRBD1,TRBV29-1,CSATQTGSAFF,TGCAGCGCTACCCAGACAGGGTCTGCTTTCTTT
TRBJ1-1,medium-sized,.,TRBV6-4,CASSDQMNTEAFF,TGTGCCAGCAGTGATCAAATGAACACTGAAGCTTTCTTT
TRBJ2-5,.,TRBD1,TRBV7-9,CASSSTQGAQETQYF,TGTGCCAGCAGCTCGACTCAGGGGGCCCAAGAGACCCAGTACTTC
TRBJ2-2,.,TRBD1,TRBV6-5,CASSYDRDVGELFF,TGTGCCAGCAGTTACGACAGGGATGTCGGGGAGCTGTTTTTT
TRBJ1-5,.,.,TRBV27,CASSPGLSSNQPQHF,TGTGCCAGCAGTCCGGGACTCAGTAGCAATCAGCCCCAGCATTTT
TRBJ2-5,.,TRBD1,TRBV11-2,CASSGTGEQETQYF,TGTGCCAGCAGCGGAACAGGGGAACAAGAGACCCAGTACTTC
TRBJ2-7,.,TRBD2,TRBV3-1/TRBV3-2,CASSQEGLAGREQYF,TGTGCCAGCAGCCAAGAGGGACTAGCGGGGCGCGAGCAGTACTTC
TRBJ2-7,.,.,TRBV5-5,CASSLDRGNEQYF,TGTGCCAGCAGCTTGGATCGGGGTAACGAGCAGTACTTC
TRBJ1-1,.,.,TRBV18,CASSPIGAEAFF,TGTGCCAGCTCACCCATAGGGGCTGAAGCTTTCTTT
TRBJ2-5,.,TRBD1,TRBV19,CASATGGGEETQYF,TGTGCCAGTGCTACAGGGGGCGGGGAAGAGACCCAGTACTTC
TRBJ1-2,.,.,TRBV7-9,CASSLGAGSNYGYTF,TGTGCCAGCAGCTTAGGGGCAGGGTCTAACTATGGCTACACCTTC
TRBJ2-1,.,.,TRBV4-3,CASSQEQPGLSSYNEQFF,TGCGCCAGCAGCCAAGAGCAACCGGGACTTAGCTCCTACAATGAGCAGTTCTTC
TRBJ2-7,.,TRBD2,TRBV9,CASSVSTSGGSYEQYF,TGTGCCAGCAGCGTATCCACTAGCGGGGGCTCCTACGAGCAGTACTTC
TRBJ2-2,few,TRBD2,TRBV5-4,CASSPETSGGVTGELFF,TGTGCCAGCAGCCCGGAGACTAGCGGGGGGGTCACCGGGGAGCTGTTTTTT
TRBJ1-2,.,TRBD1,TRBV6-8,CASSYTWTGGKNYGYTF,TGTGCCAGCAGTTACACTTGGACAGGGGGTAAAAACTATGGCTACACCTTC
TRBJ1-6,.,.,TRBV21-1,CASTPGKNNSPLHF,TGTGCCAGCACGCCGGGGAAAAATAATTCACCCCTCCACTTT
TRBJ2-2,.,.,TRBV2,CAAEDRLYTGELFF,TGTGCCGCCGAGGACAGACTTTACACCGGGGAGCTGTTTTTT
TRBJ2-1,.,.,TRBV7-3,CASSLKGVGNEQFF,TGTGCCAGCAGCTTAAAGGGGGTTGGGAATGAGCAGTTCTTC
TRBJ1-1,.,.,TRBV6-5,CASTLGEGNTEAFF,TGTGCCAGCACCTTGGGAGAGGGAAACACTGAAGCTTTCTTT
TRBJ1-2,.,.,TRBV29-1,CSVETGFRYGYTF,TGCAGCGTTGAAACAGGGTTTCGCTATGGCTACACCTTC
TRBJ2-7,.,.,TRBV9,CASSPTSGSSTYEQYF,TGTGCCAGCAGCCCCACCTCGGGTAGCAGTACCTACGAGCAGTACTTC
TRBJ2-7,.,TRBD2,TRBV9,CASSVGEGGRSPYEQYF,TGTGCCAGCAGCGTAGGGGAGGGAGGGCGCTCTCCCTACGAGCAGTACTTC